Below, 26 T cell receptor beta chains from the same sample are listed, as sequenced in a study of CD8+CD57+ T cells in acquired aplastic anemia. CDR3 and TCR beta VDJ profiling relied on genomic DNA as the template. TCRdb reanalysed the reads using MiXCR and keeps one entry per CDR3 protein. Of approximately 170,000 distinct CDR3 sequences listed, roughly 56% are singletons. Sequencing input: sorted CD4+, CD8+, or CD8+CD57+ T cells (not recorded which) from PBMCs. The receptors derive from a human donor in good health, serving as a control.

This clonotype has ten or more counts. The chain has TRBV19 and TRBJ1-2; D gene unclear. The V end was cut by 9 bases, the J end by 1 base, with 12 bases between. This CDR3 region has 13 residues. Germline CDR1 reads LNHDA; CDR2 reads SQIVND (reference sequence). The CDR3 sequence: CASTDRDNYGYTF. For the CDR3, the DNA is TGTGCCAGCACGGATAGAGATAACTATGGCTACACCTTC.

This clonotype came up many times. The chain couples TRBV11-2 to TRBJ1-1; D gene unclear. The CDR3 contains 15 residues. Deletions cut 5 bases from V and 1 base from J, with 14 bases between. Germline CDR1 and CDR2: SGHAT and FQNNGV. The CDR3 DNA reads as TGTGCCAGCAGCCCTCCCGCTAAGACGAACACTGAAGCTTTCTTT. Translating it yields CASSPPAKTNTEAFF.

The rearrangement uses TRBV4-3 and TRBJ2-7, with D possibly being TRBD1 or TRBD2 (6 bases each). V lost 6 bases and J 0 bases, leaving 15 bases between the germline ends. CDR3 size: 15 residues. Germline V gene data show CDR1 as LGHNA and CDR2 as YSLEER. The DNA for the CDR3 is TGCGCCAGCAGGGAGGGGGTCGTAAGCTCCTACGAGCAGTACTTC. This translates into CASREGVVSSYEQYF.

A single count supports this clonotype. Here the CDR3 DNA reads TGTGCCATCAGCCCGACAGGGGACAGCAATCAGCCCCAGCATTTT. Translating it yields CAISPTGDSNQPQHF. J is TRBJ1-5 and V is TRBV10-3; 8 bases match TRBD1. The length of the CDR3 is 15 residues. The germline gives CDR1 ENHRY, CDR2 SYGVKD. V was clipped by 6 bases and J by 1 base; unmatched bases: 5.

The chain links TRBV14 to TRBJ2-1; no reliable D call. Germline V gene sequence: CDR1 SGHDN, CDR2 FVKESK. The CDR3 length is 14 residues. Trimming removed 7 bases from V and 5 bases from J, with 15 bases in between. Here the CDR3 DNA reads TGTGCCAGCACCCGGTCGGGCTTCAACAATGAGCAGTTCTTC. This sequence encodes CASTRSGFNNEQFF. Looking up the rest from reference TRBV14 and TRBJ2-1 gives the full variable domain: EAGVTQFPSHSVIEKGQTVTLRCDPISGHDNLYWYRRVMGKEIKFLLHFVKESKQDESGMPNNRFLAERTGGTYSTLKVQPAELEDSGVYFCASTRSGFNNEQFFGPGTRLTVL.

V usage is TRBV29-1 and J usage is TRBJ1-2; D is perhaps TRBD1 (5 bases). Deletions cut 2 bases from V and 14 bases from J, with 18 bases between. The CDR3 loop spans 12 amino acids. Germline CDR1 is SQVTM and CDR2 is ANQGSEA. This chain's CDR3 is CSVETHGDSMTF. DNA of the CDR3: TGCAGCGTTGAAACCCATGGGGACTCCATGACCTTC.

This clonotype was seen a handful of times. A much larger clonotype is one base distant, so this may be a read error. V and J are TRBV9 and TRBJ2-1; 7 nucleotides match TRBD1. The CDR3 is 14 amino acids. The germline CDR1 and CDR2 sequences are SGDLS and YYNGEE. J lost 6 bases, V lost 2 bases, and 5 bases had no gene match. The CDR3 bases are TGTGCCAGCAGCGTGACAGGGCCCTGCAATGAGCAGTTCTTC. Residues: CASSVTGPCNEQFF.

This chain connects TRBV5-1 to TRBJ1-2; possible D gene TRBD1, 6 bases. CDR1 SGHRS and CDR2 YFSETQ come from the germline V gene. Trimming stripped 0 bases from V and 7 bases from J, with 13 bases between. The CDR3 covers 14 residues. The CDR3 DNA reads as TGCGCCAGCAGCTTGGTACAGGGTTTGTGTGGCTACACCTTC. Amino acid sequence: CASSLVQGLCGYTF.

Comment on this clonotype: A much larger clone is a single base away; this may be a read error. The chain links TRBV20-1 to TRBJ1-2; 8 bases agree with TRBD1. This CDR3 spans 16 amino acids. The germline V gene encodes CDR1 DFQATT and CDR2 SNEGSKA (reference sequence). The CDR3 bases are TGCAGTGCTAGTCCCCCCCCGGACAGGGCAGGCTATGGCCACACCTTC. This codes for CSASPPPDRAGYGHTF.

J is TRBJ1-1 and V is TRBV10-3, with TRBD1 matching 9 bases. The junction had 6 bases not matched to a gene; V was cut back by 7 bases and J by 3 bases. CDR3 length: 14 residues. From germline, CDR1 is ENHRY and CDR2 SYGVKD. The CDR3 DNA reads TGTGCCATCAAAACAGGGGGCGCCGACACTGAAGCTTTCTTT. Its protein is CAIKTGGADTEAFF.

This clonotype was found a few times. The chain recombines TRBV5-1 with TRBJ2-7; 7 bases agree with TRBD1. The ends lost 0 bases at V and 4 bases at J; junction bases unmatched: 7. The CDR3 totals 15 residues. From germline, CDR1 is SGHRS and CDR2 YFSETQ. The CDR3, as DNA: TGCGCCAGCAGCTTGGCCCCGGGACAGAATTACGAGCAGTACTTC. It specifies CASSLAPGQNYEQYF.

The CDR3 loop is CASSDLGTGINSPLHF. The CDR3 coding sequence is TGTGCCAGCAGTGACCTCGGGACAGGAATTAATTCACCCCTCCACTTT. The chain joins TRBV2 to TRBJ1-6; 8 bases match TRBD1. CDR3 size: 16 residues. Germline V gene lookup returns CDR1 SNHLY and CDR2 FYNNEI. The V gene end was trimmed by 3 bases and the J gene end by 6 bases; junction bases not matched to a gene: 7.

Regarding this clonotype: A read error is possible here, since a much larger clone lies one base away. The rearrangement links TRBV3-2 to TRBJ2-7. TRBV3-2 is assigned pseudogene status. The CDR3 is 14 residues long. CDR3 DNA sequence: TGTGCCAGCAGCCAAGATATGGGCCTCTACGAGCAGTGCTTC. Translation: CASSQDMGLYEQCF.

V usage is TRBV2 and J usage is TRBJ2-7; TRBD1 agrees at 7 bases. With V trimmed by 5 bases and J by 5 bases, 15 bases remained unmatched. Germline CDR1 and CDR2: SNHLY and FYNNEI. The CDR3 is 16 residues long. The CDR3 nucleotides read TGTGCCAGCAGTCCACCCGGTAAGGACAGGCCTGACGAGCAGTACTTC. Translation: CASSPPGKDRPDEQYF.

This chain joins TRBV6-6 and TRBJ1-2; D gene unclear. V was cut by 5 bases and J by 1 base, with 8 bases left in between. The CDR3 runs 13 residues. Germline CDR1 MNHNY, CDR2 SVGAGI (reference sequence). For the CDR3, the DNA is TGTGCCAGCAGTGATTGGGGTAACTATGGCTACACCTTC. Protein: CASSDWGNYGYTF.

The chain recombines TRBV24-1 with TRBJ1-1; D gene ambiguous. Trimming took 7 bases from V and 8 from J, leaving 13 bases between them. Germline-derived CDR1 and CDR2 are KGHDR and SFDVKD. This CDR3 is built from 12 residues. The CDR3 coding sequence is TGTGCCACCAGATCTTTGGTGAGGGAAGCTTTCTTT. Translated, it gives CATRSLVREAFF.

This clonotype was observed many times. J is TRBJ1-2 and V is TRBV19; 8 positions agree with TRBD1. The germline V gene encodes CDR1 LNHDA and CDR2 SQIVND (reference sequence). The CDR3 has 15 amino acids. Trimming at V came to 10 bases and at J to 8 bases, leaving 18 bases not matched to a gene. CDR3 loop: CATRRKPQGAGGYTF. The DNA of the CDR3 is TGTGCCACCCGCAGGAAACCGCAGGGGGCAGGCGGCTACACCTTC.

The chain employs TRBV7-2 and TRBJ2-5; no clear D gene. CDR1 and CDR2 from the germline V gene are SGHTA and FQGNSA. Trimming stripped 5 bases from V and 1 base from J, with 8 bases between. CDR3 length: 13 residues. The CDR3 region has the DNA TGTGCCAGCAGCCCCTATGCCCAAGAGACCCAGTACTTC. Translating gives CASSPYAQETQYF.

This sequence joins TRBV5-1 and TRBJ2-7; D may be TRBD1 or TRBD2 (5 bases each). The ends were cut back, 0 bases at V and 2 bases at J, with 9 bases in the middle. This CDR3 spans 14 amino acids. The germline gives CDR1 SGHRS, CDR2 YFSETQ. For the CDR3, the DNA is TGCGCCAGCAGCTTGGGGGACCCTGCCTACGAGCAGTACTTC. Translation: CASSLGDPAYEQYF. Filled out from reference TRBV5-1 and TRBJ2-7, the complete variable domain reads KAGVTQTPRYLIKTRGQQVTLSCSPISGHRSVSWYQQTPGQGLQFLFEYFSETQRNKGNFPGRFSGRQFSNSRSEMNVSTLELGDSALYLCASSLGDPAYEQYFGPGTRLTVT.

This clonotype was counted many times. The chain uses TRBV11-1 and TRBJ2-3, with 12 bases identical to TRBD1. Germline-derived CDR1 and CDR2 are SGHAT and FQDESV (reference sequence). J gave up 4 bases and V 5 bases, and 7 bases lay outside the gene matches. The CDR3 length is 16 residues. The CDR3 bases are TGTGCCAGCAGCCCGGGACAGGGGGCGAGGGCAGATACGCAGTATTTT. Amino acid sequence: CASSPGQGARADTQYF. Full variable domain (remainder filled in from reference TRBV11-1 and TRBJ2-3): EAEVAQSPRYKITEKSQAVAFWCDPISGHATLYWYRQILGQGPELLVQFQDESVVDDSQLPKDRFSAERLKGVDSTLKIQPAELGDSAMYLCASSPGQGARADTQYFGPGTRLTVL.

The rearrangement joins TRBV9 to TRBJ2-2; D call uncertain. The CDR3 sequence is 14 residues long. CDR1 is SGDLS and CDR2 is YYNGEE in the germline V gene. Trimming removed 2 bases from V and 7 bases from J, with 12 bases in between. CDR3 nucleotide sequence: TGTGCCAGCAGCGTGGGCGCGCTGATCGGGGAGCTGTTTTTT. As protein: CASSVGALIGELFF.

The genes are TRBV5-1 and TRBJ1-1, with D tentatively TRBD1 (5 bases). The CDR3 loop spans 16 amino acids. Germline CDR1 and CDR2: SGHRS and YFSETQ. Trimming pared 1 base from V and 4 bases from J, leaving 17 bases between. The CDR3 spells CASSLPPRELGTEAFF. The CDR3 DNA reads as TGCGCCAGCAGCTTGCCGCCCAGGGAGCTCGGCACTGAAGCTTTCTTT.

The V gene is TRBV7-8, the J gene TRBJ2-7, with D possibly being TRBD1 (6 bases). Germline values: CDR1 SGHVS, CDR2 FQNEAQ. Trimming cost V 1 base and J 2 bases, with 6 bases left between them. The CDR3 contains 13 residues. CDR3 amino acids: CASSLGTAYEQYF. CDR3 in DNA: TGTGCCAGCAGCTTAGGGACAGCCTACGAGCAGTACTTC.

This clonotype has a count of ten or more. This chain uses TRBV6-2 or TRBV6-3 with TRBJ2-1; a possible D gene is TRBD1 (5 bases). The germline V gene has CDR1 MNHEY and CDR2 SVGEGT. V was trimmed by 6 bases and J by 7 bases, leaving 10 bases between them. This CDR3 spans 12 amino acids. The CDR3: CASSERGNEQFF. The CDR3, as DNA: TGTGCCAGCAGCGAAAGGGGTAATGAGCAGTTCTTC.

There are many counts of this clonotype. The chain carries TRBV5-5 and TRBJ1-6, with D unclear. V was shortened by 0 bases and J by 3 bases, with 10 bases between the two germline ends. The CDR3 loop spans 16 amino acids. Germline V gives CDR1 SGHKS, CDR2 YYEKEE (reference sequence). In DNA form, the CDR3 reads TGTGCCAGCAGCTTGGGGGAGGGCGGCTATAATTCACCCCTCCACTTT. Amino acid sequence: CASSLGEGGYNSPLHF. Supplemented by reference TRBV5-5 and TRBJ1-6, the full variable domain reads DAGVTQSPTHLIKTRGQQVTLRCSPISGHKSVSWYQQVLGQGPQFIFQYYEKEERGRGNFPDRFSARQFPNYSSELNVNALLLGDSALYLCASSLGEGGYNSPLHFGNGTRLTVT.

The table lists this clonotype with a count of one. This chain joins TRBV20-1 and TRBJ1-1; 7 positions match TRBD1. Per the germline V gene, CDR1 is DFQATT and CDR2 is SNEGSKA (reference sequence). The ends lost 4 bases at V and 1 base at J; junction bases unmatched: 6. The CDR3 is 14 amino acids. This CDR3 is CSANEGARNTEAFF. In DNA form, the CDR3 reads TGCAGTGCTAATGAGGGGGCGAGGAACACTGAAGCTTTCTTT.